This TCR beta chain was recorded in a study of T cells in women clearing cervical HPV infection. Study background: HLA type could not be excluded as a confounder. General study findings and limits: A classifier using richness and V gene abundances reached an AUC of approximately 0.79. Effector/memory and HPV-specific T cells were not isolated, and association timing is unknown.

Concerning this clone itself: The antigen is not known.

The repertoire was sequenced with immunoSEQ multiplex PCR; TCRdb's copy has only in-frame clones and lacks some. This listing includes 25,000 to 40,000 clones. Dot-blot hybridization genotyped cervical HPV amplified with MY09/MY11 PCR. This TCR derives from a woman aged 18-70 years with a cervical HPV16 infection that either progressed to CIN3+ or cleared (not recorded which). The sequenced material came from blood buffy coat.

CDR3 DNA (partial): TGTGCCAGCAGTGAGGGGGGGGCTAATGAAAAG. It specifies CASSEGGANEK. The full CDR3 sequence reads CASSEGGANEKLFF. The V call is TRBV6-1, the J call TRBJ2-2; D might be TRBD2 (7 bases). The CDR3 end falls 3 residues outside the read, so it is completed with the germline J gene. The CDR3 has 14 residues. Germline V gives CDR1 MNHNS, CDR2 SASEGT.